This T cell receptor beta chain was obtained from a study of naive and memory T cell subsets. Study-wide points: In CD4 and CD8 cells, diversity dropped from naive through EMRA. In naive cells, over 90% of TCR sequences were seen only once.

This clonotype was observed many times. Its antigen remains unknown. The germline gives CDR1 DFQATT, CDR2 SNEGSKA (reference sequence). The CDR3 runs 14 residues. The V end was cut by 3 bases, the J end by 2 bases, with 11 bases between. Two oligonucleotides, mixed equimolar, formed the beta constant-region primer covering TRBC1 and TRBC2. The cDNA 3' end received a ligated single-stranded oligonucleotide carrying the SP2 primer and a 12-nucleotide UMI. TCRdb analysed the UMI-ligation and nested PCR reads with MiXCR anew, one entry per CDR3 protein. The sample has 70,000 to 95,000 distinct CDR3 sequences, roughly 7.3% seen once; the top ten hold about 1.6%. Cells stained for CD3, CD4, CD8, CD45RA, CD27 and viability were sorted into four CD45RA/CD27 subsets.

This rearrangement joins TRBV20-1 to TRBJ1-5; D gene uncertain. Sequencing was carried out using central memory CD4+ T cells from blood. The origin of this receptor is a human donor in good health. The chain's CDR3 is CSARDYTGNQPQHF. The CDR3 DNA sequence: TGCAGTGCTAGGGACTACACGGGCAATCAGCCCCAGCATTTT.